This T cell receptor (beta chain) is from a study of OX40 agonist ivuxolimab in advanced cancers. Study-wide background: Ivuxolimab, an antibody that agonizes OX40 (CD134), was administered to the patients.

A note on this clone: Its target is unknown. Relative to the germline gene, one junction end is altered; a read error may explain this.

Study-wide results and limits: More expanded clones were seen, on average, in CD8+ T cells than in CD4+.

The data were produced by immunoSEQ multiplex PCR, yet TCRdb's version contains in-frame clones alone and is incomplete. The data hold tens of thousands of clones, with 90% to 95% observed a single time. This CDR3 region has 10 residues. Germline CDR1 is LNHNV and CDR2 is YYDKDF (reference sequence). This specimen consisted of CD4+ or CD8+ T cells sorted from blood, obtained in a trial of the OX40 agonist ivuxolimab. The V gene is TRBV15, the J gene TRBJ1-1; the D is unclear. This TCR came from an adult with an advanced solid tumor such as melanoma, head and neck, liver or kidney cancer. The CDR3 DNA sequence: TGTGCCACCAGCAGACATCACCTCCTTTTT. Translating it yields CATSRHHLLF.